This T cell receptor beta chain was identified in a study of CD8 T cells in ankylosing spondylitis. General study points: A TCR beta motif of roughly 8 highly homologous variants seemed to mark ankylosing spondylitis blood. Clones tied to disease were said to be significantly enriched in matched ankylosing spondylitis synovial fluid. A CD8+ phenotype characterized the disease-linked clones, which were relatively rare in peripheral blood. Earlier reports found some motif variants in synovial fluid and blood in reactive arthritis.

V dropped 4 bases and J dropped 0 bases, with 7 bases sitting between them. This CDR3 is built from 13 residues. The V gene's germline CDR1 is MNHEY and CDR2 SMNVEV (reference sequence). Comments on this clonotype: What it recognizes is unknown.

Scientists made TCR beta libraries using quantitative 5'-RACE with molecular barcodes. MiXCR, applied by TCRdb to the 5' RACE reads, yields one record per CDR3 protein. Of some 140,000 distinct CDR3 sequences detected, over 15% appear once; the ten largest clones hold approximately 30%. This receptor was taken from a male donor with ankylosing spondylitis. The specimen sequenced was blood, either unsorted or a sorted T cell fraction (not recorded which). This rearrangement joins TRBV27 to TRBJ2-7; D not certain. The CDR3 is CASSSLFSYEQYF. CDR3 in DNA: TGTGCCAGCAGTTCCCTCTTCTCCTACGAGCAGTACTTC.